This T cell receptor beta chain was sequenced for a study of T cell changes during pregnancy in multiple sclerosis. This CDR3 is built from 16 residues. Germline trimming cut 5 bases from V and 2 bases from J; bases unmatched to any gene: 6. Germline V gene sequence: CDR1 SNHLY, CDR2 FYNNEI. Libraries were prepared by immunoSEQ multiplex PCR; TCRdb keeps only in-frame clonotypes and omits some of them. The data show around 84,000 clones, 94% seen once. The sequence was obtained from a female donor in good health, enrolled as a control in a pregnancy study. This sample comprised peripheral blood, obtained in the second trimester of pregnancy. The gene calls are TRBV2 and TRBJ2-2, with TRBD1 matching 9 bases. The CDR3 is CASSSLQGANTGELFF. CDR3 in DNA: TGTGCCAGCAGTTCCCTACAGGGGGCCAACACCGGGGAGCTGTTTTTT.